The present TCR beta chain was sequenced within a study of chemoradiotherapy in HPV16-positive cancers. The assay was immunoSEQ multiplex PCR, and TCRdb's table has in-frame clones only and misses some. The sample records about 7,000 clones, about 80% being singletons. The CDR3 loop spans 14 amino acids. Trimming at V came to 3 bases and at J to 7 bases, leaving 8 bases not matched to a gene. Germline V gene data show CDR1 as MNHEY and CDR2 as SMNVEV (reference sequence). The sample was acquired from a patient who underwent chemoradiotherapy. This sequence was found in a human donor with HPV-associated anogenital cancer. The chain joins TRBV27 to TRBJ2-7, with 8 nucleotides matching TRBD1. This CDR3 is CASSLRQGLGEQYF. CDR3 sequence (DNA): TGTGCCAGCAGTTTGAGACAGGGGCTTGGAGAGCAGTACTTC.